This T cell receptor beta chain was obtained from a study of blood T cells in healthy people across ages. The germline V gene encodes CDR1 MGHRA and CDR2 YSYEKL. V was clipped by 7 bases and J by 7 bases, with 13 bases between them. The CDR3 has 12 amino acids. Together with a sample-barcoded 5' primer, a J-beta primer mix was included in a second PCR lasting roughly 6 to 12 cycles. Sequencing recovered at least 3 million CDR3-containing paired-end reads from each sample. Each CDR3 protein gets one entry after TCRdb re-called the 5' RACE reads with MiXCR. There are over a million distinct CDR3 sequences in the sample; approximately 38% occur only once, and roughly 7.7% lies in the top ten.

Material for sequencing was blood. The clonotype was recovered from a woman aged 18-29 years in good health. V usage is TRBV4-1 and J usage is TRBJ1-2; a weak D match, TRBD1 (5 bases). CDR3 protein: CASTPGGGGYTF. In DNA form, the CDR3 reads TGCGCCAGCACCCCAGGCGGGGGTGGCTACACCTTC.